What follows are 17 T cell receptor beta chains derived from one specimen sequenced in a study of T-cell memory formation after mild COVID-19. One entry per CDR3 protein, called by TCRdb with MiXCR from the 5' RACE reads. The repertoire consists of about 350,000 distinct CDR3 sequences, with 12% to 15% occurring once and the leading ten covering 22%. Sequenced material: PBMCs or a T cell subset sorted from them (not recorded which). These receptors were collected from a man aged 18-30 years who had mild COVID-19 (a few samples of this study predate the infection). Cell type and time point are not known.

J is TRBJ2-1 and V is TRBV7-9, with unresolved D. The V end was cut by 5 bases, the J end by 2 bases, with 16 bases between. Germline V gives CDR1 SEHNR, CDR2 FQNEAQ (reference sequence). CDR3 size: 16 residues. CDR3 bases: TGTGCCAGCAGCCCTACAAACCCTAGGGCCTACAATGAGCAGTTCTTC. Translated, it gives CASSPTNPRAYNEQFF. Using reference TRBV7-9 and TRBJ2-1 for the parts outside the CDR3, the full variable domain is DTGVSQNPRHKITKRGQNVTFRCDPISEHNRLYWYRQTLGQGPEFLTYFQNEAQLEKSRLLSDRFSAERPKGSFSTLEIQRTEQGDSAMYLCASSPTNPRAYNEQFFGPGTRLTVL.

There are a few counts of this clonotype. J is TRBJ1-1 and V is TRBV5-1; D may be TRBD1 (6 bases). Germline assignment: CDR1 SGHRS and CDR2 YFSETQ. V gave up 1 base and J gave up 0 bases, with 10 bases separating them. This CDR3 contains 15 residues. Here the CDR3 reads CASSLTAGVNTEAFF. DNA of the CDR3: TGCGCCAGCAGCTTGACGGCAGGGGTGAACACTGAAGCTTTCTTT.

This clonotype has a count of ten or more. V and J are TRBV5-1 and TRBJ2-4; 14 nucleotides line up with TRBD2. J gave up 6 bases and V 3 bases, and 17 bases lay outside the gene matches. The CDR3 is 20 amino acids. Germline V gives CDR1 SGHRS, CDR2 YFSETQ. CDR3 sequence reads: CASSWKNPGLAGARGNIQYF. In DNA form, the CDR3 reads TGCGCCAGCAGCTGGAAGAATCCGGGACTAGCGGGGGCCCGAGGAAACATTCAGTACTTC.

This clonotype occurred a few times. The chain has TRBV20-1 and TRBJ2-3; 9 bases are shared with TRBD1. The CDR3 spans 17 residues. Germline trimming cut 1 base from V and 1 base from J; bases unmatched to any gene: 9. Germline CDR1 is DFQATT and CDR2 is SNEGSKA (reference sequence). Here the CDR3 reads CSARGRDRAIGTDTQYF. CDR3 DNA sequence: TGCAGTGCTAGAGGAAGGGACAGGGCCATCGGCACAGATACGCAGTATTTT.

J is TRBJ1-5 and V is TRBV27, with TRBD1 as a possible D gene (5 bases). The CDR3 is 16 amino acids. The V end lost 3 bases, the J end lost 0 bases, and 12 bases lay between the germline ends. The germline CDR1 and CDR2 sequences are MNHEY and SMNVEV (reference sequence). This chain's CDR3 is CASSFGGRVSNQPQHF. CDR3 bases: TGTGCCAGCAGTTTCGGCGGCAGGGTTAGCAATCAGCCCCAGCATTTT.

The sample holds many counts of this clonotype. V is TRBV7-8 and J is TRBJ2-7; either TRBD1 or TRBD2 may supply D (5 bases each). There are 13 residues in the CDR3. V was cut by 4 bases and J by 2 bases, with 9 bases left in between. Germline V gene data show CDR1 as SGHVS and CDR2 as FQNEAQ. The CDR3 loop is CASSSRGTYEQYF. The CDR3 nucleotides read TGTGCCAGCAGCTCGAGGGGAACCTACGAGCAGTACTTC.

This clonotype came up a few times. The V gene is TRBV5-1, the J gene TRBJ2-1; possible D gene TRBD2, 6 bases. Germline CDR1 reads SGHRS; CDR2 reads YFSETQ. This CDR3 is 12 amino acids long. Trimming shortened V by 4 bases and J by 7 bases, and 9 bases separated the two germline ends. The CDR3 region has the DNA TGCGCCAGCAGCAGACTAGTAAATGAGCAGTTCTTC. Protein product: CASSRLVNEQFF.

CDR3 residues: CASSLEQENEQYV. CDR3 nucleotides: TGTGCCAGCAGCTTGGAACAGGAGAACGAGCAGTACGTC. The V and J genes are TRBV5-7 and TRBJ2-7; D is perhaps TRBD1 (5 bases). TRBV5-7 belongs to the ORF category, with a function that is uncertain. Between the trimmed V and J ends, which lost 0 bases and 5 bases, there was a span of 9 bases. The CDR3 totals 13 residues.

This clonotype has at least ten counts. The CDR3 protein is CASSLAMLAVGELFF. The CDR3, as DNA: TGTGCCAGCAGCTTAGCGATGCTAGCGGTCGGGGAGCTGTTTTTT. The chain employs TRBV7-2 and TRBJ2-2, with TRBD2 matching 7 bases. CDR3 length equals 15 residues. Per germline, CDR1 SGHTA and CDR2 FQGNSA. V was pared by 0 bases and J by 7 bases, with 5 bases of the junction left unmatched.

This chain joins TRBV20-1 and TRBJ1-6, with unresolved D. Germline V gives CDR1 DFQATT, CDR2 SNEGSKA (reference sequence). This CDR3 has 18 residues. V was trimmed by 5 bases and J by 0 bases, leaving 20 bases between them. The chain's CDR3 is CSAPNYDRSLSYNSPLHF. The CDR3 DNA reads as TGCAGTGCTCCGAATTACGACCGCTCCCTCTCCTATAATTCACCCCTCCACTTT.

V usage is TRBV12-3 or TRBV12-4 and J usage is TRBJ2-5; D gene unclear. This CDR3 comprises 13 residues. The V end lost 10 bases, the J end lost 3 bases, and 15 bases lay between the germline ends. The DNA for the CDR3 is TGTGCCACGACCCTAGGGATTAAAGAGACCCAGTACTTC. Its protein is CATTLGIKETQYF.

The chain uses TRBV2 and TRBJ2-2; TRBD1 aligns across 8 bases. Losses at the gene ends were 7 bases for V and 1 base for J; bases not matched to a gene: 2. CDR1 is SNHLY and CDR2 is FYNNEI in the germline V gene. The CDR3 length is 14 residues. CDR3: CASKGQVNTGELFF. As DNA, the CDR3 is TGTGCCAGCAAGGGACAGGTGAACACCGGGGAGCTGTTTTTT. The full variable domain, with the rest looked up from reference TRBV2 and TRBJ2-2, is EPEVTQTPSHQVTQMGQEVILRCVPISNHLYFYWYRQILGQKVEFLVSFYNNEISEKSEIFDDQFSVERPDGSNFTLKIRSTKLEDSAMYFCASKGQVNTGELFFGEGSRLTVL.

This clonotype has more than one count but fewer than ten. The chain uses TRBV5-8 and TRBJ2-5; 9 nucleotides line up with TRBD2. The junction had 6 bases not matched to a gene; V was cut back by 3 bases and J by 3 bases. The CDR3 loop spans 15 amino acids. CDR1 is SGHTS and CDR2 is YDEGEE in the germline V gene. The CDR3 spells CASSWGVAGEETQYF. CDR3 in DNA: TGTGCCAGCAGCTGGGGGGTAGCGGGGGAAGAGACCCAGTACTTC.

The table lists this clonotype with a few counts. The CDR3 coding sequence is TGTGCCAGCAGTTACCCCCCGGGGGGGCGGGACGACACTGAAGCTTTCTTT. It codes for CASSYPPGGRDDTEAFF. The chain carries TRBV6-2 or TRBV6-3 and TRBJ1-1, with D possibly being TRBD1 (6 bases). The CDR3 has 17 residues. Trimming removed 2 bases from V and 3 bases from J, with 19 bases in between. From germline, CDR1 is MNHEY and CDR2 SVGEGT.

This CDR3 reads CAISTSGGYNEQFF. In nucleotides, the CDR3 is TGTGCCATCAGCACTAGCGGGGGTTACAATGAGCAGTTCTTC. The rearrangement joins TRBV10-3 to TRBJ2-1; 11 nucleotides match TRBD2. Germline values: CDR1 ENHRY, CDR2 SYGVKD. The V gene end was trimmed by 6 bases and the J gene end by 4 bases; junction bases not matched to a gene: 2. There are 14 residues in the CDR3.

This clonotype was recorded a few times. The rearrangement uses TRBV5-1 and TRBJ1-3, with D uncertain. This CDR3 has 15 amino acids. V lost 1 base, J lost 0 bases, and 8 bases lay in between. Germline V lookup: CDR1 SGHRS, CDR2 YFSETQ. As DNA, the CDR3 is TGCGCCAGCAGCTTGTACCTCAGCTCTGGAAACACCATATATTTT. Protein product: CASSLYLSSGNTIYF.

This clonotype was detected only a few times. This chain joins TRBV6-6 and TRBJ2-3; 14 positions agree with TRBD2. The CDR3 is 16 residues long. Germline trimming cut 5 bases from V and 6 bases from J; bases unmatched to any gene: 7. Germline loops: CDR1 MNHNY, CDR2 SVGAGI (reference sequence). The CDR3 reads CASSGRLAGGRDTQYF. In DNA form, the CDR3 reads TGTGCCAGCAGTGGACGACTAGCGGGGGGGAGGGATACGCAGTATTTT.